This T cell receptor beta chain was sequenced for a study of T cell repertoires in aging, cancer and after chemotherapy. Whole-study findings and limits: The repertoire data cannot show anything about immunological memory following chemotherapy. Age-matched healthy donors had significantly more diverse, less clonal blood TCR repertoires than untreated cancer patients. Healthy donors lost TCR diversity with age mainly through richness, cancer patients through richness and evenness.

Regarding this clonotype: Its antigen is not known.

This CDR3 contains 14 residues. J gave up 13 bases and V 2 bases, and 11 bases lay outside the gene matches. Germline V CDR1 and CDR2: SGHAT, FQNNGV. Rearranged V-D-J TRB sequences were amplified with a mixed TRB-A/B primer pool. TCRdb processed the multiplex PCR reads anew with MiXCR; each CDR3 protein has one entry. Of 1,500 or so distinct CDR3 sequences listed, about 42% are singletons. The template was genomic DNA from peripheral blood, not RNA. This chain uses TRBV11-2 with TRBJ2-5, with 9 positions matching TRBD1. This TCR came from a human donor with a solid tumor. The sequencing sample was made of blood. CDR3 bases: TGTGCCAGCAGCTTACAACTGGGACAGGGTTATCCGTACTTC. Translated, it gives CASSLQLGQGYPYF.